The 2 T cell receptor beta chains in this list originate from one sample, sequenced in a study of identical twins. TCRdb re-derived calls from the 5' RACE reads in MiXCR, one entry per CDR3 protein. The table includes hundreds of thousands of distinct CDR3 sequences, about 9.4% detected once. A further study also used this sample, focusing on yellow fever vaccine responses in identical twins.

The sample was PBMCs. Receptors originate from a woman between 18 and 30 years old in good health.

J is TRBJ2-1 and V is TRBV2; a weak D match, TRBD1 (5 bases). This CDR3 region has 14 residues. Germline CDR1 SNHLY, CDR2 FYNNEI. V lost 1 base, J lost 3 bases, and 7 bases lay in between. For the CDR3, the DNA is TGTGCCAGCAGTGAAGGGGGCGTCTACAATGAGCAGTTCTTC. Translated: CASSEGGVYNEQFF.

This clonotype turned up a few times. This rearrangement joins TRBV11-1 to TRBJ2-3; 13 bases align to TRBD2. Germline assignment: CDR1 SGHAT and CDR2 FQDESV (reference sequence). The V segment lost 3 bases and the J segment 2 bases; nucleotides outside the gene matches: 8. CDR3 size: 18 residues. For the CDR3, the DNA is TGTGCCAGCAGCTTGGGGACTAGCGGGATTAGATCCACAGATACGCAGTATTTT. As protein: CASSLGTSGIRSTDTQYF.